The 30 T cell receptor beta chains below were found in one sample sequenced in a study of regulatory T cells in long-lasting Graves disease. The time point is: newly diagnosed GD, antithyroid drugs for less than 3 months. From RNA extracted from PBMCs, the TCR library was made. Investigators prepared the TCR beta libraries by applying iRepertoire HTBI primers and Arm-PCR of CDR3 regions. TCRdb reprocessed the multiplex PCR reads with MiXCR, giving one entry per CDR3 protein. Here the sample spans about 530,000 distinct CDR3 sequences, 16% being singletons. These data are also associated with another study on T cells in Graves' hyperthyroidism and ophthalmopathy.

Sample: peripheral blood mononuclear cells (PBMCs), taken at new diagnosis, from a patient treated with antithyroid drugs. These receptor sequences come from a woman aged 35-60 years with Graves disease.

The chain combines TRBV10-3 with TRBJ2-3, with D tentatively TRBD1 (6 bases). This CDR3 is 14 amino acids long. V lost 4 bases and J 2 bases, leaving 10 bases between the germline ends. Per the germline V gene, CDR1 is ENHRY and CDR2 is SYGVKD. The CDR3 sequence is CAISAGHNTDTQYF. CDR3 sequence (DNA): TGTGCCATCAGTGCGGGACACAACACAGATACGCAGTATTTT.

This clonotype was recorded at least ten times. The rearrangement links TRBV6-9 to TRBJ1-1; D is unresolved. This CDR3 has 15 residues. Germline CDR1 MNHGY, CDR2 SVAAGI. V gave up 0 bases and J gave up 2 bases, with 10 bases separating them. CDR3 residues: CASSYSGSYNTEAFF. The CDR3 nucleotides read TGTGCCAGCAGTTATTCGGGCAGTTACAACACTGAAGCTTTCTTT.

This clonotype has ten or more counts. The CDR3 DNA reads TGTGCCAGCAGCCCAAGGGCGAACACTGAAGCTTTCTTT. Amino acid sequence: CASSPRANTEAFF. J is TRBJ1-1 and V is TRBV18; D is uncertain. V lost 8 bases and J lost 1, with 11 bases in between. Germline V gene sequence: CDR1 KGHSH, CDR2 LQKENI. There are 13 residues in the CDR3.

This clonotype has more than one count but fewer than ten. The J gene is TRBJ2-3, the V gene TRBV2; 8 nucleotides agree with TRBD2. This CDR3 has 18 residues. In germline, CDR1 is SNHLY, CDR2 FYNNEI. Trimming took 3 bases from V and 2 from J; bases not matched to a gene: 13. CDR3 bases: TGTGCCAGCAGTGAGCTCAGCGGGGGTGTCGTCGTCACAGATACGCAGTATTTT. This encodes CASSELSGGVVVTDTQYF.

This clonotype was seen only a few times. The chain is built from TRBV11-1 and TRBJ1-6, with D unresolved. Trimming removed 6 bases from V and 5 bases from J, with 11 bases in between. There are 14 residues in the CDR3. Looked up from germline, CDR1 is SGHAT and CDR2 is FQDESV (reference sequence). The CDR3 here is CASRRRVDNSPLHF. The CDR3 coding sequence is TGTGCCAGCAGAAGGAGGGTGGATAATTCACCCCTCCACTTT.

The chain links TRBV4-1 to TRBJ2-2, with D perhaps TRBD1 or TRBD2 (6 bases each). CDR1 is MGHRA and CDR2 is YSYEKL in the germline V gene. The CDR3 spans 17 residues. Trimming shortened V by 7 bases and J by 6 bases, and 24 bases separated the two germline ends. CDR3 protein: CASTPNRGVRNAGELFF. Here the CDR3 DNA reads TGCGCCAGCACCCCTAATAGGGGGGTTCGAAACGCCGGGGAGCTGTTTTTT.

The V call is TRBV6-1, the J call TRBJ1-1; 9 bases match TRBD1. With 1 base clipped from V and 5 bases from J, the junction kept 5 bases outside the gene matches. This CDR3 is 15 amino acids long. Germline CDR1 reads MNHNS; CDR2 reads SASEGT. The CDR3 region is CASSEVRQGGTEAFF. The CDR3 DNA is TGTGCCAGCAGTGAAGTGCGACAGGGGGGGACTGAAGCTTTCTTT.

This clonotype was picked up a small number of times. The chain is built from TRBV3-1 and TRBJ1-4; a possible D gene is TRBD1 (6 bases). Germline assignment: CDR1 LGHDT and CDR2 YNNKEL (reference sequence). The CDR3 loop spans 13 amino acids. V lost 3 bases and J 8 bases, leaving 10 bases between the germline ends. This CDR3 reads CASSQGAGEKLFF. DNA for the CDR3: TGTGCCAGCAGCCAGGGGGCTGGGGAAAAACTGTTTTTT.

This clonotype was observed at least ten times. The genes are TRBV14 and TRBJ2-7; 9 nucleotides match TRBD2. The germline V gene has CDR1 SGHDN and CDR2 FVKESK. The CDR3 loop spans 16 amino acids. V was clipped by 0 bases and J by 1 base; unmatched bases: 4. The CDR3 is CASSQDAAGGSYEQYF. The CDR3 nucleotides are TGTGCCAGCAGCCAAGATGCGGCGGGGGGGTCCTACGAGCAGTACTTC.

At least ten counts were recorded for this clonotype. The chain links TRBV11-2 to TRBJ2-1; 12 bases fit TRBD2. CDR1 is SGHAT and CDR2 is FQNNGV in the germline V gene. Germline trimming cut 6 bases from V and 10 bases from J; bases unmatched to any gene: 10. This CDR3 has 15 amino acids. The CDR3 spells CASRLTSGGGREQFF. CDR3 coding DNA: TGTGCCAGCAGGCTGACTAGCGGGGGAGGTCGGGAGCAGTTCTTC.

This clonotype has just a few counts. The chain carries TRBV28 and TRBJ2-7; 8 bases agree with TRBD2. J was trimmed by 4 bases and V by 7 bases; bases with no gene match: 6. The CDR3 contains 13 residues. The germline V gene has CDR1 MDHEN and CDR2 SYDVKM. CDR3 nucleotides: TGTGCCAGCACTCCGGGGGGGGCATACGAGCAGTACTTC. Its protein is CASTPGGAYEQYF.

This clonotype came up many times. The J gene is TRBJ2-1, the V gene TRBV6-2 or TRBV6-3; 12 nucleotides align to TRBD2. The ends lost 7 bases at V and 6 bases at J; junction bases unmatched: 7. The CDR3 sequence is 15 residues long. Germline V lookup: CDR1 MNHEY, CDR2 SVGEGT. The CDR3 coding sequence is TGTGCCAGCAAGCTAGCGGGGGGGCGTAGCAATGAGCAGTTCTTC. This gives the protein CASKLAGGRSNEQFF.

This chain joins TRBV7-8 and TRBJ2-1, with 11 bases that match TRBD2. The germline CDR1 and CDR2 sequences are SGHVS and FQNEAQ. The CDR3 is 14 amino acids. The V segment lost 6 bases and the J segment 8 bases; nucleotides outside the gene matches: 6. This chain's CDR3 is CASSPIAGGHEQFF. CDR3 bases: TGTGCCAGCAGTCCGATAGCGGGGGGGCATGAGCAGTTCTTC.

This clonotype occurred many times. The chain employs TRBV7-9 and TRBJ1-1, with D perhaps TRBD1 (5 bases). This CDR3 region has 14 residues. V dropped 11 bases and J dropped 5 bases, with 21 bases sitting between them. Germline V gives CDR1 SEHNR, CDR2 FQNEAQ (reference sequence). The CDR3 sequence: CALQPPMGTTEAFF. The CDR3 DNA reads as TGTGCCCTCCAACCCCCTATGGGGACGACTGAAGCTTTCTTT.

The rearrangement links TRBV19 to TRBJ2-5; 8 bases are shared with TRBD2. This CDR3 region has 15 residues. Germline CDR1 reads LNHDA; CDR2 reads SQIVND (reference sequence). The trim removed 3 bases at V and 7 bases at J, leaving 10 bases unmatched. CDR3 in amino acids: CASSIPSAGGGTQYF. The CDR3 DNA follows: TGTGCCAGTAGTATCCCTAGCGCGGGGGGAGGGACCCAGTACTTC. The whole variable domain, filled in from reference TRBV19 and TRBJ2-5, reads DGGITQSPKYLFRKEGQNVTLSCEQNLNHDAMYWYRQDPGQGLRLIYYSQIVNDFQKGDIAEGYSVSREKKESFPLTVTSAQKNPTAFYLCASSIPSAGGGTQYFGPGTRLLVL.

This clonotype was counted a few times. The CDR3 is CAWSQGGAGANVLTF. In DNA form, the CDR3 reads TGTGCCTGGAGTCAAGGGGGCGCTGGGGCCAACGTCCTGACTTTC. The V and J genes are TRBV30 and TRBJ2-6, with TRBD1 matching 7 bases. J lost 2 bases, V lost 2 bases, and 3 bases had no gene match. Germline CDR1 is GTSNPN and CDR2 is SVGIG (reference sequence). The CDR3 contains 15 residues.

This clonotype was seen only a few times. The chain carries TRBV6-1 and TRBJ2-7; 7 positions agree with TRBD2. In germline, CDR1 is MNHNS, CDR2 SASEGT. The trim removed 6 bases at V and 3 bases at J, leaving 5 bases unmatched. This CDR3 region has 13 residues. The CDR3 loop is CASSRDYNYEQYF. The CDR3, as DNA: TGTGCCAGCAGCAGGGACTACAACTACGAGCAGTACTTC.

This clonotype was seen ten or more times. This clone may be a read error of a much larger clone one base away. This chain uses TRBV11-3 with TRBJ2-5; TRBD2 aligns across 11 bases. The V gene end was trimmed by 4 bases and the J gene end by 3 bases; junction bases not matched to a gene: 1. The germline CDR1 and CDR2 sequences are SGHNT and YENEEA. The CDR3 has 14 residues. The CDR3 DNA is TGTGCCAGCAGCTCGGGACTAGCGGAAGAGACCCAGTACTTC. This gives the protein CASSSGLAEETQYF.

There are a few counts of this clonotype. The chain joins TRBV20-1 to TRBJ2-2, with 7 bases fitting TRBD1. The V and J ends lost 3 bases and 5 bases, in that order; junction bases with no gene match: 6. This CDR3 is 14 amino acids long. Germline CDR1 DFQATT, CDR2 SNEGSKA (reference sequence). The CDR3 nucleotides are TGCAGTGCTAGGAGGGACAGCGGAACCGGGGAGCTGTTTTTT. This translates into CSARRDSGTGELFF.

On this clonotype: This sequence may be a read error, since a much larger clone differs from it by one base. The CDR3 ends on some other residue instead of the conserved phenylalanine or tryptophan, so this is likely a read error. This chain connects TRBV12-3 or TRBV12-4 to TRBJ2-6, with unresolved D. The CDR3 is 14 residues long. V was shortened by 4 bases and J by 3 bases, with 7 bases between the two germline ends. The CDR3 protein is CASSSGRGANVLTS. CDR3 nucleotide sequence: TGTGCCAGCAGTTCCGGGCGTGGGGCCAACGTCCTGACTTCC.

The table lists this clonotype with a few counts. This sequence joins TRBV13 and TRBJ1-2; D not certain. The germline V gene has CDR1 PRHDT and CDR2 FYEKMQ (reference sequence). This CDR3 region has 16 residues. With 0 bases removed from V and 2 bases from J, the gap between germline ends came to 13 bases. DNA of the CDR3: TGTGCCAGCAGCTTAGGACCCGCAGCCTACAACTATGGCTACACCTTC. Its translation is CASSLGPAAYNYGYTF.

The gene calls are TRBV27 and TRBJ2-7; D gene unclear. Germline loops: CDR1 MNHEY, CDR2 SMNVEV (reference sequence). The V and J ends lost 8 bases and 0 bases respectively, with 17 bases between them. The CDR3 runs to 15 residues. CDR3 coding DNA: TGTGCCAGCGGACCGGCAGCACAGAACTCCTACGAGCAGTACTTC. Amino acid sequence: CASGPAAQNSYEQYF.

This clonotype has at least ten counts. V and J are TRBV20-1 and TRBJ2-1; D perhaps matches TRBD1 (6 bases). Trimming shortened V by 0 bases and J by 6 bases, and 15 bases separated the two germline ends. Germline values: CDR1 DFQATT, CDR2 SNEGSKA (reference sequence). This CDR3 region has 15 residues. This chain's CDR3 is CSARDIDGQTNEQFF. The CDR3 DNA reads TGCAGTGCTAGAGATATAGACGGACAGACCAATGAGCAGTTCTTC.

Ten or more counts support this clonotype. The chain uses TRBV3-1 and TRBJ1-4; D call uncertain. CDR1 is LGHDT and CDR2 is YNNKEL in the germline V gene (reference sequence). This CDR3 has 13 residues. Trimming removed 4 bases from V and 8 bases from J, with 11 bases in between. The CDR3 DNA is TGTGCCAGCAGCCGCCGACTAGGAGAAAAACTGTTTTTT. Translation: CASSRRLGEKLFF.

The chain has TRBV28 and TRBJ2-7; weak D call: TRBD1 (6 bases). From germline, CDR1 is MDHEN and CDR2 SYDVKM. V shed 5 bases and J shed 3 bases, with 14 bases lying between them. CDR3 length equals 14 residues. This chain's CDR3 is CASSTPGQIYEQYF. CDR3 in DNA: TGTGCCAGCAGTACACCGGGACAAATCTACGAGCAGTACTTC. The complete variable domain, with remaining parts taken from reference TRBV28 and TRBJ2-7, reads DVKVTQSSRYLVKRTGEKVFLECVQDMDHENMFWYRQDPGLGLRLIYFSYDVKMKEKGDIPEGYSVSREKKERFSLILESASTNQTSMYLCASSTPGQIYEQYFGPGTRLTVT.

The chain combines TRBV24-1 with TRBJ2-2; no reliable D call. V was cut by 4 bases and J by 4 bases, with 6 bases left in between. CDR1 and CDR2 from the germline V gene are KGHDR and SFDVKD. The CDR3 spans 13 residues. The DNA for the CDR3 is TGTGCCACCAGTGAATTCTCCACCGGGGAGCTGTTTTTT. Translation: CATSEFSTGELFF.

V and J are TRBV4-1 and TRBJ2-7, with a weak D call TRBD2 (6 bases). Germline CDR1 MGHRA, CDR2 YSYEKL. V dropped 1 base and J dropped 7 bases, with 26 bases sitting between them. There are 18 residues in the CDR3. Here the CDR3 reads CASSQGDMASAVEAEQYF. Written as DNA, the CDR3 is TGCGCCAGCAGCCAAGGGGATATGGCTAGCGCAGTCGAGGCTGAGCAGTACTTC.

In this sample, this clonotype turned up a few times. The chain recombines TRBV20-1 with TRBJ1-6, with D tentatively TRBD1 (6 bases). The CDR3 length is 13 residues. Germline V gene data show CDR1 as DFQATT and CDR2 as SNEGSKA (reference sequence). V lost 5 bases and J lost 8, with 13 bases in between. CDR3 nucleotides: TGCAGTGCTTACAGGGAATGGGATTCACCCCTCCACTTT. Its protein product is CSAYREWDSPLHF.

The V call is TRBV19, the J call TRBJ2-3; a weak D match, TRBD1 (5 bases). Germline V gene lookup returns CDR1 LNHDA and CDR2 SQIVND (reference sequence). The CDR3 has 13 residues. Trimming took 2 bases from V and 7 from J, leaving 10 bases between them. The CDR3 here is CASSISTGNTQYF. CDR3 DNA sequence: TGTGCCAGTAGTATATCAACAGGAAATACGCAGTATTTT.

This clonotype appeared a few times. J is TRBJ2-3 and V is TRBV3-1, with 11 positions matching TRBD2. With V trimmed by 1 base and J by 0 bases, 12 bases remained unmatched. Per the germline V gene, CDR1 is LGHDT and CDR2 is YNNKEL (reference sequence). This CDR3 has 20 residues. CDR3 protein: CASSQGRLAGYFASTDTQYF. In DNA form, the CDR3 reads TGTGCCAGCAGCCAAGGGCGACTAGCGGGGTATTTTGCTAGCACAGATACGCAGTATTTT.